This T cell receptor (beta chain) was profiled in a study of beta chain features in type 1 diabetes. Each of the CD4+ naive, central memory, regulatory and stem cell-like memory populations was sorted via CD45RO/CCR7/CD25/CD127/CD95/CD27. V lost 2 bases and J lost 6, with 8 bases in between. Germline V gene data show CDR1 as MNHNS and CDR2 as SASEGT. There are 12 residues in the CDR3. Study-level points and caveats: In comparison with healthy donors, patients had naive, central memory and Treg TCRB repertoires that appeared more similar.

This clone was seen a handful of times. What it binds is not known. Reverse transcription of all isolated RNA meant that expressed TCRB transcripts were sequenced. Produced via immunoSEQ multiplex PCR; TCRdb's table is partial and in-frame only. Altogether 900,000 or so clones are present, under 20% being singletons, with the ten largest covering 0.023%. The receptor was derived from a woman between 18 and 30 years old in good health. The chain recombines TRBV6-1 with TRBJ2-7, with D hard to call. The material sequenced was naive CD4+ T cells from blood. The CDR3 here is CASSEMWFEQYF. In DNA, the CDR3 is TGTGCCAGCAGTGAAATGTGGTTCGAGCAGTACTTC.